This entry describes one T cell receptor (beta chain). The V gene lost 3 bases and the J gene lost 0 bases, with 12 bases spanning the gap. The CDR3 sequence is 15 residues long. Per germline, CDR1 SGDLS and CDR2 YYNGEE. Source study methods: Reference gene primers were amplified, and this amplification served to estimate nucleated cell counts. Using immunoSEQ multiplex PCR, the repertoire was profiled, and TCRdb retains in-frame clones only, with some absent. V and J calls and clone size come straight from that table; D and trimming were deduced from the DNA. The table includes 150,000 or so clones, about 80% detected once. This sample was taken from a study of blood T cell repertoires in COVID-19. Study-wide context: Whether acute or convalescent, the COVID-19 samples came from the United States, Italy and Spain. The analysed material was cDNA or gDNA that came from T cells, B-cell-depleted T cells, or PBMCs.

Sample: peripheral blood. This receptor was taken from a woman of 80 years or more with acute or convalescent COVID-19. The genes are TRBV9 and TRBJ1-1, with D hard to call. Here the CDR3 reads CASSGSGNLNTEAFF. The DNA of the CDR3 is TGTGCCAGCAGCGGATCCGGGAACCTGAACACTGAAGCTTTCTTT.